This T cell receptor (beta chain) was sequenced during a study of T cell responses to AZD1222 COVID-19 vaccine. Findings of the study overall: Of the AZD1222 recipients, only five to seven were seropositive at baseline. Repertoire sampling occurred only after the peak T cell response. After two AZD1222 doses, spike-specific TCR breadth and depth rose versus day 0. Reports say nearly half of spike-specific TCRs go after unmutated variant regions.

This CDR3 region has 13 residues. The germline V gene encodes CDR1 MGHDK and CDR2 SYGVNS. V shed 7 bases and J shed 4 bases, with 13 bases lying between them. The data were produced by immunoSEQ multiplex PCR, yet TCRdb's version contains in-frame clones alone and is incomplete. The sample contains about 150,000 clones, 70% to 90% of which appear only once. Turning to this clone: Its antigen is still unknown.

The source is an adult who received the MenACWY meningococcal vaccine as a control. The chain recombines TRBV25-1 with TRBJ1-1; a possible D gene is TRBD1 (6 bases). Sequenced material: peripheral blood, taken 28 days after the second dose of the MenACWY control vaccine. The chain's CDR3 is CASTYGGATEAFF. DNA of the CDR3: TGTGCCAGCACATACGGGGGGGCCACTGAAGCTTTCTTT.